The rows below give T cell receptor beta chains drawn from one sample of a study of shared clonotypes between healthy human individuals. Assay used: immunoSEQ multiplex PCR; TCRdb lists only in-frame clones, some missing. The sample has hundreds of thousands of clones, around 77% seen once; the top ten hold around 11%. Sequencing was carried out using PBMCs. These receptor sequences come from a middle-aged woman in good health. Some clones in this sample may be carry-over from other donors' samples. Both conserved end residues are part of each CDR3. Fields, in order: V gene, J gene, D gene, clone size, CDR3 DNA, CDR3 protein. The D gene is left open where the match is weak. Expanded clones get a size class; other rows say once, few or many, or leave the size out.

v_call: TRBV28; j_call: TRBJ1-4; d_call: NA; clone_size: NA; cdr3_nt: TGTGCCAGCAGTTTAAGGGGGGGCGCAAGTAATGAAAAACTGTTTTTT; cdr3_aa: CASSLRGGASNEKLFF
v_call: TRBV18; j_call: TRBJ2-1; d_call: TRBD2; clone_size: NA; cdr3_nt: TGTGCCAGCTCACCACGGACTAGCAGTTCGTACAATGAGCAGTTCTTC; cdr3_aa: CASSPRTSSSYNEQFF
v_call: TRBV27; j_call: TRBJ1-4; d_call: TRBD1; clone_size: NA; cdr3_nt: TGTGCCAGCAGACCTGGACAGGGGACGACTAATGAAAAACTGTTTTTT; cdr3_aa: CASRPGQGTTNEKLFF
v_call: TRBV7-8; j_call: TRBJ2-3; d_call: NA; clone_size: NA; cdr3_nt: TGTGCCAGCAGCTTACGGTTACTGGGCACAGATACGCAGTATTTT; cdr3_aa: CASSLRLLGTDTQYF
v_call: TRBV10-2; j_call: TRBJ1-1; d_call: NA; clone_size: NA; cdr3_nt: TGCGCCAGCAGGCCCCAGGGCAGGGGCACTGAAGCTTTCTTT; cdr3_aa: CASRPQGRGTEAFF
v_call: TRBV30; j_call: TRBJ2-2; d_call: TRBD2; clone_size: NA; cdr3_nt: TGTGCCTGGAGTTGGAGCGGGAGCGTCGGCGGGGAGCTGTTTTTT; cdr3_aa: CAWSWSGSVGGELFF
v_call: TRBV27; j_call: TRBJ2-7; d_call: NA; clone_size: NA; cdr3_nt: TGTGCCAGCAGTTTCAGACAGGACTCCTACGAGCAGTACTTC; cdr3_aa: CASSFRQDSYEQYF
v_call: TRBV5-1; j_call: TRBJ2-1; d_call: NA; clone_size: NA; cdr3_nt: TGCGCCAGCAGACTTGGCGGGACGAACAATGAGCAGTTCTTC; cdr3_aa: CASRLGGTNNEQFF
v_call: TRBV5-4; j_call: TRBJ2-2; d_call: TRBD2; clone_size: few; cdr3_nt: TGTGCCAGCAGCTTGACTAGCGGATTTAGGATCGGGGAGCTGTTTTTT; cdr3_aa: CASSLTSGFRIGELFF
v_call: TRBV5-4; j_call: TRBJ2-6; d_call: NA; clone_size: NA; cdr3_nt: TGTGCCAGCAGCTTTGGGAGCTCTGGGGCCAACGTCCTGACTTTC; cdr3_aa: CASSFGSSGANVLTF
v_call: TRBV2; j_call: TRBJ2-3; d_call: TRBD2; clone_size: NA; cdr3_nt: TGTGCCAGCAGTACCCGGACTAGCGGGAGTACAGATACGCAGTATTTT; cdr3_aa: CASSTRTSGSTDTQYF
v_call: TRBV7-9; j_call: TRBJ1-4; d_call: TRBD1; clone_size: NA; cdr3_nt: TGTGCCAGCAGCCAAATACCCGGGACAGGGGTCGAAAAACTGTTTTTT; cdr3_aa: CASSQIPGTGVEKLFF
v_call: TRBV19; j_call: TRBJ2-7; d_call: TRBD1; clone_size: NA; cdr3_nt: TGTGCCAGTAGCACAGACAGGGGGGGAGCCTACGAGCAGTACTTC; cdr3_aa: CASSTDRGGAYEQYF
v_call: TRBV27; j_call: TRBJ2-1; d_call: TRBD1; clone_size: few; cdr3_nt: TGTGCCAGCAGTCCGGGACAGGGGGAAAGCGAGCAGTTCTTC; cdr3_aa: CASSPGQGESEQFF
v_call: TRBV5-1; j_call: TRBJ2-1; d_call: NA; clone_size: NA; cdr3_nt: TGCGCCAGCAGCTTGGCCGACGTGAGAAACAATGAGCAGTTCTTC; cdr3_aa: CASSLADVRNNEQFF
v_call: TRBV5-8; j_call: TRBJ1-3; d_call: NA; clone_size: NA; cdr3_nt: TGTGCCAGCAGCTGGGCCTCTTCTGGAAACACCATATATTTT; cdr3_aa: CASSWASSGNTIYF
v_call: TRBV4-1; j_call: TRBJ2-3; d_call: TRBD1; clone_size: few; cdr3_nt: TGCGCCAGCAGCCAAGACCCAGGGGGCGGGGGCACAGATACGCAGTATTTT; cdr3_aa: CASSQDPGGGGTDTQYF
v_call: TRBV10-1; j_call: TRBJ2-5; d_call: NA; clone_size: once; cdr3_nt: TGCGCCAGCAGCTCCGGGACGGCCCAAGAGACCCAGTACTTC; cdr3_aa: CASSSGTAQETQYF
v_call: TRBV5-6; j_call: TRBJ1-1; d_call: NA; clone_size: NA; cdr3_nt: TGTGCCAGCAGCTTGGATGGGGGCCTGGGGGGCACTGAAGCTTTCTTT; cdr3_aa: CASSLDGGLGGTEAFF
v_call: TRBV29-1; j_call: TRBJ2-5; d_call: TRBD2; clone_size: NA; cdr3_nt: TGCAGCGTTGAGGTTAGCGGGAGTGAGACCCAGTACTTC; cdr3_aa: CSVEVSGSETQYF
v_call: TRBV30; j_call: TRBJ1-3; d_call: NA; clone_size: once; cdr3_nt: TGTGCCTGGAGCCAGAATGCTGGAAACACCATATATTTT; cdr3_aa: CAWSQNAGNTIYF
v_call: TRBV9; j_call: TRBJ2-4; d_call: NA; clone_size: NA; cdr3_nt: TGTGCCAGCAGCGTAAGGGGGGACCTAGCCAAAAACATTCAGTACTTC; cdr3_aa: CASSVRGDLAKNIQYF
v_call: TRBV27; j_call: TRBJ2-5; d_call: TRBD2; clone_size: NA; cdr3_nt: TGTGCCAGCAGTCCGCTGCTAGCGGGAGGGGTGACCCAGTACTTC; cdr3_aa: CASSPLLAGGVTQYF
v_call: TRBV19; j_call: TRBJ2-2; d_call: TRBD2; clone_size: NA; cdr3_nt: TGTGCCAGCCGACCAAGCGGGAGGTACACCGGGGAGCTGTTTTTT; cdr3_aa: CASRPSGRYTGELFF
v_call: TRBV18; j_call: TRBJ2-2; d_call: NA; clone_size: NA; cdr3_nt: TGTGCCAGCTCCCCCTTTCGAGACCAAGACACCGGGGAGCTGTTTTTT; cdr3_aa: CASSPFRDQDTGELFF
v_call: TRBV11-2; j_call: TRBJ2-3; d_call: NA; clone_size: NA; cdr3_nt: TGTGCCAGCAGCTTACCAACCACAGATACGCAGTATTTT; cdr3_aa: CASSLPTTDTQYF
v_call: TRBV2; j_call: TRBJ2-7; d_call: NA; clone_size: NA; cdr3_nt: TGTGCCAGCAGTGAAGTCTTATACGAGCAGTACTTC; cdr3_aa: CASSEVLYEQYF
v_call: TRBV7-9; j_call: TRBJ2-1; d_call: NA; clone_size: NA; cdr3_nt: TGTGCCAGCAGCTTAGCCGGTAGCGTGTTCTTC; cdr3_aa: CASSLAGSVFF
v_call: TRBV27; j_call: TRBJ2-2; d_call: TRBD2; clone_size: NA; cdr3_nt: TGTGCCAGCAGTCTTGGGACTAGCGGGAGGGTCAACACCGGGGAGCTGTTTTTT; cdr3_aa: CASSLGTSGRVNTGELFF
v_call: TRBV25-1; j_call: TRBJ1-5; d_call: NA; clone_size: NA; cdr3_nt: TGTGCCAGCAGTCCAGTGGGTAGCAATCAGCCCCAGCATTTT; cdr3_aa: CASSPVGSNQPQHF
v_call: TRBV7-6; j_call: TRBJ2-7; d_call: TRBD2; clone_size: NA; cdr3_nt: TGTGCCAGCAGTCTACCCTTACTAGCGGGAGGGCCCTACGAGCAGTACTTC; cdr3_aa: CASSLPLLAGGPYEQYF
v_call: TRBV5-1; j_call: TRBJ1-1; d_call: NA; clone_size: NA; cdr3_nt: TGCGCCAGCAGCTTGGCCGAAAACACTGAAGCTTTCTTT; cdr3_aa: CASSLAENTEAFF
v_call: TRBV5-1; j_call: TRBJ2-1; d_call: NA; clone_size: NA; cdr3_nt: TGCGCCAGCAGCTTTTTGGGAGACTCCTACAATGAGCAGTTCTTC; cdr3_aa: CASSFLGDSYNEQFF
v_call: TRBV7-2; j_call: TRBJ2-1; d_call: NA; clone_size: NA; cdr3_nt: TGTGCCAGCAGCTTAGTATTTGGGAATGAGCAGTTCTTC; cdr3_aa: CASSLVFGNEQFF
v_call: TRBV5-1; j_call: TRBJ2-7; d_call: NA; clone_size: NA; cdr3_nt: TGCGCCAGCAGCTTGTCCAGCAGCTCCTACGAGCAGTACTTC; cdr3_aa: CASSLSSSSYEQYF
v_call: TRBV6-1; j_call: TRBJ1-1; d_call: NA; clone_size: many; cdr3_nt: TGTGCCAGCACACAGGGCACTGAAGCTTTCTTT; cdr3_aa: CASTQGTEAFF
v_call: TRBV6-5; j_call: TRBJ1-4; d_call: NA; clone_size: NA; cdr3_nt: TGTGCCAGCAGTCTTCTAGGGGAAGAAAAACTGTTTTTT; cdr3_aa: CASSLLGEEKLFF
v_call: TRBV6-1; j_call: TRBJ1-4; d_call: NA; clone_size: NA; cdr3_nt: TGTGCCACTCCCGTGGGGGCGACGGGTGAAAAACTGTTTTTT; cdr3_aa: CATPVGATGEKLFF
v_call: TRBV2; j_call: TRBJ2-7; d_call: NA; clone_size: once; cdr3_nt: TGTGCCAGCAGTGAAGCGGGGGTCTACTACGAGCAGTACTTC; cdr3_aa: CASSEAGVYYEQYF
v_call: TRBV7-2; j_call: TRBJ2-5; d_call: NA; clone_size: NA; cdr3_nt: TGTGCCAGCAGCTCGGGTCAAGGGATCCAAGAGACCCAGTACTTC; cdr3_aa: CASSSGQGIQETQYF
v_call: TRBV18; j_call: TRBJ2-3; d_call: NA; clone_size: NA; cdr3_nt: TGTGCCAGCTCACGGGGACGTAGCACAGATACGCAGTATTTT; cdr3_aa: CASSRGRSTDTQYF
v_call: TRBV21-1; j_call: TRBJ1-5; d_call: NA; clone_size: few; cdr3_nt: TGTGCCAGCAGCAACGGGACAGGGATAATCGGCAATCAGCCCCAGCATTTT; cdr3_aa: CASSNGTGIIGNQPQHF
v_call: TRBV5-6; j_call: TRBJ1-1; d_call: NA; clone_size: NA; cdr3_nt: TGTGCCAGCAGGCTTACCTCCGACAGGCAAAACACTGAAGCTTTCTTT; cdr3_aa: CASRLTSDRQNTEAFF
v_call: TRBV28; j_call: TRBJ1-1; d_call: NA; clone_size: NA; cdr3_nt: TGTGCCAGCAGTTTATTATCTGAAGCTTTCTTT; cdr3_aa: CASSLLSEAFF
v_call: TRBV6-5; j_call: TRBJ2-7; d_call: NA; clone_size: few; cdr3_nt: TGTGCCAGCAGTTACACCTGGGGGGACACCGACTACGAGCAGTACTTC; cdr3_aa: CASSYTWGDTDYEQYF
v_call: TRBV2; j_call: TRBJ1-3; d_call: TRBD1; clone_size: NA; cdr3_nt: TGTGCCAGCAGCGGACAGGGGTTTCGGTACACCATATATTTT; cdr3_aa: CASSGQGFRYTIYF
v_call: TRBV21-1; j_call: TRBJ2-3; d_call: NA; clone_size: NA; cdr3_nt: TGTGCCAGCAGCACCTGGGAAGCGGGGGGCACAGATACGCAGTATTTT; cdr3_aa: CASSTWEAGGTDTQYF
v_call: TRBV19; j_call: TRBJ2-1; d_call: TRBD1; clone_size: NA; cdr3_nt: TGTGCCAGTTTAGGGACAGCCCAGAGGTCCTACAATGAGCAGTTCTTC; cdr3_aa: CASLGTAQRSYNEQFF
v_call: TRBV14; j_call: TRBJ2-1; d_call: TRBD2; clone_size: NA; cdr3_nt: TGTGCCAGCAGCCGATTACAACTAGCGGGAGTGTTCGGTGAGCAGTTCTTC; cdr3_aa: CASSRLQLAGVFGEQFF
v_call: TRBV2; j_call: TRBJ1-1; d_call: TRBD1; clone_size: NA; cdr3_nt: TGTGCCAGCAGTGAATTAGGAGGACAGGGGATAGTGGGCACTGAAGCTTTCTTT; cdr3_aa: CASSELGGQGIVGTEAFF
v_call: TRBV29-1; j_call: TRBJ1-1; d_call: NA; clone_size: once; cdr3_nt: TGCAGCGTTGAATCAGGGGCGGACACTGAAGCTTTCTTT; cdr3_aa: CSVESGADTEAFF
v_call: TRBV29-1; j_call: TRBJ2-7; d_call: NA; clone_size: NA; cdr3_nt: TGCAGCGTTGGATTACGGCTAAGCGAGAAATACGAGCAGTACTTC; cdr3_aa: CSVGLRLSEKYEQYF
v_call: TRBV10-2; j_call: TRBJ1-5; d_call: TRBD1; clone_size: NA; cdr3_nt: TGCGCCAGCACCCGGGACAGTAGCAATCAGCCCCAGCATTTT; cdr3_aa: CASTRDSSNQPQHF
v_call: TRBV30; j_call: TRBJ1-2; d_call: NA; clone_size: NA; cdr3_nt: TGTGCCTTAACAGGTTCGGCAGTGGATGGCTACACCTTC; cdr3_aa: CALTGSAVDGYTF
v_call: TRBV21-1; j_call: TRBJ2-6; d_call: NA; clone_size: NA; cdr3_nt: TGTGCCAGCAGCGGGGCCGGGACCCTCTCTGGGGCCAACGTCCTGACTTTC; cdr3_aa: CASSGAGTLSGANVLTF
v_call: TRBV5-4; j_call: TRBJ2-7; d_call: NA; clone_size: NA; cdr3_nt: TGTGCCAGCAGGAGGGCTAAGCAGGGTGAGGCCTACGAGCAGTACTTC; cdr3_aa: CASRRAKQGEAYEQYF
v_call: TRBV7-9; j_call: TRBJ1-1; d_call: NA; clone_size: NA; cdr3_nt: TGTGCCAGCAGCTATGACAGAATGAACACTGAAGCTTTCTTT; cdr3_aa: CASSYDRMNTEAFF
v_call: TRBV4-2; j_call: TRBJ2-1; d_call: TRBD2; clone_size: few; cdr3_nt: TGTGCCAGCAGCCGAGCGACTAGCGGGGTTACTTACAATGAGCAGTTCTTC; cdr3_aa: CASSRATSGVTYNEQFF
v_call: TRBV11-2; j_call: TRBJ2-5; d_call: TRBD2; clone_size: NA; cdr3_nt: TGTGCCAGCAGCCCCCTCGGGACTAGCGGGAGTACGAAGACCCAGTACTTC; cdr3_aa: CASSPLGTSGSTKTQYF